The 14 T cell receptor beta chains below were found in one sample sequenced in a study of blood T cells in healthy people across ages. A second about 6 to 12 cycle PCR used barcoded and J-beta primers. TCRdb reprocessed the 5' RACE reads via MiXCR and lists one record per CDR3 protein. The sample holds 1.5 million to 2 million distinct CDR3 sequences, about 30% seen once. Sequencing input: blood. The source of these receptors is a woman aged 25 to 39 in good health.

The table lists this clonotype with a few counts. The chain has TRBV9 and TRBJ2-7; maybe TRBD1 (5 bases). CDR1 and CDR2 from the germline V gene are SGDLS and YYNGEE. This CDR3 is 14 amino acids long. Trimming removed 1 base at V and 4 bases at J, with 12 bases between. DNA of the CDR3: TGTGCCAGCAGCGTAATGGACAATCGGTACGAGCAGTACTTC. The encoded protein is CASSVMDNRYEQYF.

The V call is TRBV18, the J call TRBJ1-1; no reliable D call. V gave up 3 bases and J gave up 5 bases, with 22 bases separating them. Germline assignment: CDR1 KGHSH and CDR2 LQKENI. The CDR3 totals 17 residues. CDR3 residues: CASSPYKDLRPDTEAFF. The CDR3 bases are TGTGCCAGCTCACCTTATAAGGACCTCCGCCCCGATACTGAAGCTTTCTTT.

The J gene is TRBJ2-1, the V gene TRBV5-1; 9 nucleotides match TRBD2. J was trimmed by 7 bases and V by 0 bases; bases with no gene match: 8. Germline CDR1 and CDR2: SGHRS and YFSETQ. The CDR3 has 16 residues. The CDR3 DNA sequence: TGCGCCAGCAGCTTGGCGGGGCTAGCGGGAACGAATGAGCAGTTCTTC. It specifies CASSLAGLAGTNEQFF.

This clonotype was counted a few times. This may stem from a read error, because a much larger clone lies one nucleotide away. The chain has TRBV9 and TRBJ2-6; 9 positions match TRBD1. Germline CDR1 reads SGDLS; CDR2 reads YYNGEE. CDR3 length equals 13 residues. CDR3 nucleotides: TGTGCCAGCAGCCCGGGACAGGGTCGCGTCCGGACTTTC. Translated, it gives CASSPGQGRVRTF.

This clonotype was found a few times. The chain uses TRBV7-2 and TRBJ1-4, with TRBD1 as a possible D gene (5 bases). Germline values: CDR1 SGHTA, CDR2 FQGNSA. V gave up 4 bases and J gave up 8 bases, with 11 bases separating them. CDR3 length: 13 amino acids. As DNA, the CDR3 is TGTGCCAGCAGCTCCGAACGGGGGGAAAAACTGTTTTTT. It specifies CASSSERGEKLFF.

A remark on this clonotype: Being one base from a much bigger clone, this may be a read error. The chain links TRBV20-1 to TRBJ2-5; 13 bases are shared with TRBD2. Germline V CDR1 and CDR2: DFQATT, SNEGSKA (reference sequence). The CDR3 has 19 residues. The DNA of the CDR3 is TGCAATGCTTCTCGCCCAGGACTAGCGGGGGCCTCGTACCAAGAGACCCAGTACTTC. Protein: CNASRPGLAGASYQETQYF.

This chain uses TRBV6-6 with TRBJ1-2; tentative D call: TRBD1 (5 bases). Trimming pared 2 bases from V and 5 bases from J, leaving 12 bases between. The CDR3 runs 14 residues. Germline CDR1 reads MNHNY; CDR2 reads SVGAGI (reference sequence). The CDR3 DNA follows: TGTGCCAGCAGTTACGACAGAGAGGGATATGGCTACACCTTC. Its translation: CASSYDREGYGYTF.

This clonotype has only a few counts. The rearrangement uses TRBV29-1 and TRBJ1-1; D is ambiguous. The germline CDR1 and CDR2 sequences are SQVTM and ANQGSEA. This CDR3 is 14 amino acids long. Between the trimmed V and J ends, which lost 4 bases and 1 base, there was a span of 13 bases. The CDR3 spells CSVVRTEPNTEAFF. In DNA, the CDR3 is TGCAGCGTTGTTCGCACAGAGCCGAACACTGAAGCTTTCTTT.

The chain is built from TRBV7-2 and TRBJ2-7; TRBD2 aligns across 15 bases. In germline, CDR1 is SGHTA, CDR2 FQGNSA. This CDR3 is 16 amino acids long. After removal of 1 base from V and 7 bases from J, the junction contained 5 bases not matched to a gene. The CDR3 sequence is CASSLEGTSGRLEQYF. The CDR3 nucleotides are TGTGCCAGCAGCTTAGAAGGGACTAGCGGGAGGCTTGAGCAGTACTTC.

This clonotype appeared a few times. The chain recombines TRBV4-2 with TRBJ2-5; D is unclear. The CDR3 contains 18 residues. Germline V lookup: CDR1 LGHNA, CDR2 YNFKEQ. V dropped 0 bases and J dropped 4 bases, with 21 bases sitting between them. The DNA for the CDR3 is TGTGCCAGCAGCCAAGATTATGGAAGGGTCGGAGACCGAGAGACCCAGTACTTC. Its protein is CASSQDYGRVGDRETQYF.

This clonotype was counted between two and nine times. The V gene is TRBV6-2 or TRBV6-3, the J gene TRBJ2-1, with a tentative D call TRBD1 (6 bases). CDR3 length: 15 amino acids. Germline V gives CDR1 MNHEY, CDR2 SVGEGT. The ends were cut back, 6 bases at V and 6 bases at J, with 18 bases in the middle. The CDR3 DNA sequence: TGTGCCAGCAGCCTCGAGGGGGTGGCAGGCAATGAGCAGTTCTTC. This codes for CASSLEGVAGNEQFF.

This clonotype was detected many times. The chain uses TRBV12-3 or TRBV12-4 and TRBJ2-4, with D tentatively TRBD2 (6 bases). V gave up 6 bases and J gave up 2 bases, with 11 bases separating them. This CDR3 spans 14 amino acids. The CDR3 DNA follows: TGTGCCAGCAGCCCTCGGGGGACCAAAAACATTCAGTACTTC. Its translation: CASSPRGTKNIQYF.

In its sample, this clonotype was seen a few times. CDR3 in amino acids: CASRGTTSGGAYEQYF. As DNA, the CDR3 is TGTGCCAGCAGGGGGACAACTAGCGGGGGGGCCTACGAGCAGTACTTC. The rearrangement links TRBV6-6 to TRBJ2-7; 13 bases fit TRBD2. The V and J ends lost 6 bases and 2 bases, in that order; junction bases with no gene match: 7. Germline V gene sequence: CDR1 MNHNY, CDR2 SVGAGI (reference sequence). This CDR3 spans 16 amino acids.

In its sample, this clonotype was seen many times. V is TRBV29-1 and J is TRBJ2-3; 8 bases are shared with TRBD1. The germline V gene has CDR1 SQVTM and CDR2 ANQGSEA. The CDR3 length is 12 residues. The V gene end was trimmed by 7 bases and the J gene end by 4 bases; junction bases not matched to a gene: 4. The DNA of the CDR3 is TGCAGCGGAGGGACAGGTTCAGATACGCAGTATTTT. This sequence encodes CSGGTGSDTQYF.